The next 14 T cell receptor beta chains were all read from a single sample in a study of T-cell memory formation after mild COVID-19. TCRdb redid the calling of the 5' RACE reads with MiXCR, one entry per CDR3 protein. Of about 400,000 distinct CDR3 sequences in the sample, under 15% were seen once. Sequencing input: PBMCs or a T cell subset sorted from them (not recorded which). These receptor sequences come from a young man who had mild COVID-19 (a few samples of this study predate the infection). Cell type and time point are not known.

This chain connects TRBV12-3 or TRBV12-4 to TRBJ2-3; 9 bases map to TRBD2. The CDR3 is 15 residues long. V lost 8 bases and J lost 4; bases outside the gene matches: 10. This chain's CDR3 is CASHRGLAVSDTQYF. The CDR3 coding sequence is TGTGCCAGCCACCGGGGACTAGCAGTTTCAGATACGCAGTATTTT.

This clonotype was detected only a few times. This chain connects TRBV2 to TRBJ2-7; D is perhaps TRBD1 (6 bases). Germline V gene sequence: CDR1 SNHLY, CDR2 FYNNEI. V lost 5 bases, J lost 3 bases, and 17 bases lay in between. The CDR3 length is 15 residues. The CDR3 loop reads CASSFPQGTGYEQYF. The CDR3 DNA reads TGTGCCAGCAGTTTCCCACAGGGAACCGGCTACGAGCAGTACTTC.

The chain carries TRBV20-1 and TRBJ2-4; D is possibly TRBD2 (5 bases). The CDR3 has 14 residues. CDR1 is DFQATT, CDR2 SNEGSKA, per germline (reference sequence). Trimming pared 6 bases from V and 0 bases from J, leaving 12 bases between. CDR3 in DNA: TGCAGTGCCCCCCCAGGACTAGCCAAAAACATTCAGTACTTC. Its translation: CSAPPGLAKNIQYF.

This clonotype was detected only a few times. J is TRBJ1-3 and V is TRBV11-2; 8 bases line up with TRBD1. Germline V lookup: CDR1 SGHAT, CDR2 FQNNGV. With V trimmed by 6 bases and J by 0 bases, 4 bases remained unmatched. This CDR3 comprises 15 residues. The CDR3: CASSADRVSGNTIYF. The CDR3 nucleotides read TGTGCCAGCAGTGCGGACAGGGTCTCTGGAAACACCATATATTTT.

The J gene is TRBJ2-3, the V gene TRBV7-9; 15 nucleotides align to TRBD2. The V segment lost 3 bases and the J segment 5 bases; nucleotides outside the gene matches: 3. The germline V gene encodes CDR1 SEHNR and CDR2 FQNEAQ (reference sequence). The CDR3 contains 16 residues. The CDR3 DNA reads as TGTGCCAGCAGCTTCGGACTAGCGGGGGGGCAAGATACGCAGTATTTT. Translation gives CASSFGLAGGQDTQYF.

In this sample, this clonotype turned up many times. The chain combines TRBV19 with TRBJ2-3; D is ambiguous. The germline V and J ends were trimmed by 3 bases and 5 bases, with 9 bases remaining between them. From germline, CDR1 is LNHDA and CDR2 SQIVND (reference sequence). The CDR3 is 13 amino acids. The CDR3 sequence is CASSITVGDTQYF. The DNA of the CDR3 is TGTGCCAGTAGTATTACAGTTGGAGATACGCAGTATTTT.

The rearrangement uses TRBV12-3 or TRBV12-4 and TRBJ1-2, with 12 bases that match TRBD1. V gave up 7 bases and J gave up 5 bases; unmatched junction bases: 11. The CDR3 is 16 residues long. The CDR3 here is CASIPLGTGGMYGYTF. The CDR3, as DNA: TGTGCCAGCATACCTCTTGGGACAGGGGGCATGTATGGCTACACCTTC.

This clonotype was detected ten times or more. This chain connects TRBV4-3 to TRBJ1-1; no clear D. The length of the CDR3 is 18 residues. Germline V gives CDR1 LGHNA, CDR2 YSLEER. V was clipped by 2 bases and J by 4 bases, with 23 bases between them. In DNA form, the CDR3 reads TGCGCCAGCAGCCAAATGAGCGCTAGGTGGAATATTTTCACTGAAGCTTTCTTT. It specifies CASSQMSARWNIFTEAFF.

The table lists this clonotype with a few counts. The chain has TRBV19 and TRBJ2-7; 10 positions agree with TRBD1. J was trimmed by 6 bases and V by 4 bases; bases with no gene match: 15. The CDR3 loop spans 17 amino acids. The V gene's germline CDR1 is LNHDA and CDR2 SQIVND (reference sequence). The CDR3 reads CASSTSGTGDLAGEQYF. DNA of the CDR3: TGTGCCAGTAGTACCAGTGGGACAGGGGATCTTGCGGGCGAGCAGTACTTC.

This clonotype was recorded a few times. The genes are TRBV28 and TRBJ1-1, with D maybe TRBD1 (6 bases). From germline, CDR1 is MDHEN and CDR2 SYDVKM. V was trimmed by 6 bases and J by 2 bases, leaving 13 bases between them. The CDR3 sequence is 14 residues long. The CDR3 DNA reads as TGTGCCAGCAGACCAGTGGGGGCCAACACTGAAGCTTTCTTT. Its protein product is CASRPVGANTEAFF.

This clonotype was observed a handful of times. The chain recombines TRBV12-3 or TRBV12-4 with TRBJ2-7; D may be TRBD1 (6 bases). The CDR3 length is 15 residues. V shed 6 bases and J shed 2 bases, with 17 bases lying between them. CDR3 coding DNA: TGTGCCAGCAGCCAACAGGGTCAAAGGGCCTACGAGCAGTACTTC. Its translation is CASSQQGQRAYEQYF.

CDR3 coding DNA: TGCAGCGTTACTTCCAGGGAAGGCGAGCAGTACGTC. Protein sequence: CSVTSREGEQYV. The chain couples TRBV29-1 to TRBJ2-7, with D possibly being TRBD1 (5 bases). This CDR3 comprises 12 residues. V was clipped by 5 bases and J by 6 bases, with 14 bases between them. Germline V gives CDR1 SQVTM, CDR2 ANQGSEA.

The chain has TRBV29-1 and TRBJ2-3; D is unresolved. V gave up 4 bases and J gave up 6 bases, with 14 bases separating them. CDR1 is SQVTM, CDR2 ANQGSEA, per germline. This CDR3 has 13 amino acids. CDR3 nucleotides: TGCAGCGTTGGTTTCTTAGGCTCCGATACGCAGTATTTT. Its protein product is CSVGFLGSDTQYF.

The genes are TRBV5-5 and TRBJ2-7, with D possibly matching TRBD2 (6 bases). Trimming stripped 4 bases from V and 3 bases from J, with 14 bases between. Germline loops: CDR1 SGHKS, CDR2 YYEKEE (reference sequence). CDR3 length: 14 residues. Here the CDR3 DNA reads TGTGCCAGCAGCCCACGCGGGGCCCTCTACGAGCAGTACTTC. This encodes CASSPRGALYEQYF.